Each of the 16 T cell receptor beta chains below was sequenced from the same sample in a study of beta chain features in type 1 diabetes. Study results and caveats: Shorter TCRB CDR3s, moderately but significantly so, marked every one of the four CD4+ subsets in Type 1 diabetes patients.

Their specific antigens are unknown. As every portion of the isolated RNA was reverse transcribed, the sequencing read expressed TCRB transcripts. Data came from immunoSEQ multiplex PCR; TCRdb stores just in-frame clones and leaves some out. This sample has hundreds of thousands of clones, with 15% found just once. The sequencing sample was made of naive CD4+ T cells from blood. Source of these receptors: a man younger than 30 with type 1 diabetes.

The chain couples TRBV5-4 to TRBJ1-2; possible D gene TRBD1, 5 bases. Trimming took off 0 bases at V and 1 base at J, with 7 bases between the two ends. There are 14 residues in the CDR3. Germline V CDR1 and CDR2: SGHNT, YYREEE (reference sequence). The CDR3 is CASSLVQGNYGYTF. The CDR3 DNA is TGTGCCAGCAGCTTGGTGCAGGGTAACTATGGCTACACCTTC.

The chain combines TRBV6-5 with TRBJ2-3, with TRBD2 as a possible D gene (5 bases). The CDR3 runs 13 residues. Germline-derived CDR1 and CDR2 are MNHEY and SVGAGI. The V and J ends lost 6 bases and 4 bases respectively, with 11 bases between them. CDR3: CASRRGSADTQYF. The CDR3 DNA follows: TGTGCCAGCAGGAGAGGGTCAGCAGATACGCAGTATTTT.

The chain couples TRBV15 to TRBJ1-4; 9 bases agree with TRBD1. The V and J ends lost 6 bases and 10 bases, in that order; junction bases with no gene match: 9. The CDR3 consists of 14 residues. Germline V lookup: CDR1 LNHNV, CDR2 YYDKDF (reference sequence). For the CDR3, the DNA is TGTGCCACCAGTCCGGGACAGGGTATCGCAAAACTGTTTTTT. Protein product: CATSPGQGIAKLFF.

The chain joins TRBV4-3 to TRBJ2-3, with TRBD2 as a possible D gene (6 bases). V was clipped by 2 bases and J by 2 bases, with 11 bases between them. This CDR3 is 15 amino acids long. Germline V gene data show CDR1 as LGHNA and CDR2 as YSLEER. CDR3: CASSQLRGNTDTQYF. As DNA, the CDR3 is TGCGCCAGCAGCCAACTACGGGGGAACACAGATACGCAGTATTTT.

This clone is a singleton in its sample. V gene TRBV28 combines with J gene TRBJ2-7; maybe TRBD2 (6 bases). The CDR3 has 13 amino acids. The germline gives CDR1 MDHEN, CDR2 SYDVKM. V lost 6 bases, J lost 2 bases, and 11 bases lay in between. This CDR3 is CASRAGLTYEQYF. In DNA form, the CDR3 reads TGTGCCAGCAGAGCGGGCCTCACCTACGAGCAGTACTTC. Full variable domain (rest looked up from reference TRBV28 and TRBJ2-7): DVKVTQSSRYLVKRTGEKVFLECVQDMDHENMFWYRQDPGLGLRLIYFSYDVKMKEKGDIPEGYSVSREKKERFSLILESASTNQTSMYLCASRAGLTYEQYFGPGTRLTVT.

This clone was seen a handful of times. This chain connects TRBV6-5 to TRBJ2-1, with D tentatively TRBD2 (6 bases). From germline, CDR1 is MNHEY and CDR2 SVGAGI. Trimming pared 4 bases from V and 6 bases from J, leaving 16 bases between. This CDR3 has 15 amino acids. In DNA form, the CDR3 reads TGTGCCAGCAGTTTACTCGCGGGGCCTCGCAATGAGCAGTTCTTC. Translating it yields CASSLLAGPRNEQFF.

This clone was observed a few times. This chain uses TRBV9 with TRBJ2-3; 7 bases are a match to TRBD1. The CDR3 sequence is 16 residues long. Germline loops: CDR1 SGDLS, CDR2 YYNGEE. V lost 0 bases, J lost 8 bases, and 12 bases stayed unmatched. For the CDR3, the DNA is TGTGCCAGCAGCGTAGCCGGTCAGAGGGGGCAGGTTACGCAGTATTTT. Protein: CASSVAGQRGQVTQYF.

This clone turned up a few times. The chain has TRBV29-1 and TRBJ1-4, with D possibly TRBD1 on 5 matching bases. The germline V gene encodes CDR1 SQVTM and CDR2 ANQGSEA. This CDR3 is 13 amino acids long. Trimming shortened V by 6 bases and J by 3 bases, and 11 bases separated the two germline ends. DNA of the CDR3: TGCAGCGTCCTCCGGGGGGCTAATGAAAAACTGTTTTTT. Translated: CSVLRGANEKLFF.

This clone turned up a few times. In nucleotides, the CDR3 is TGTGCCAGCAGCAGAGACAGGGCAGGGAGTCAGCCCCAGCATTTT. Translating it yields CASSRDRAGSQPQHF. The J gene is TRBJ1-5, the V gene TRBV7-2; 7 positions match TRBD1. This CDR3 is 15 amino acids long. Germline CDR1 is SGHTA and CDR2 is FQGNSA. With 5 bases clipped from V and 6 bases from J, the junction kept 10 bases outside the gene matches.

There are a few counts of this clone. The chain has TRBV30 and TRBJ2-6; 7 nucleotides match TRBD1. Unmatched junction bases numbered 12, after V lost 2 bases and J lost 2 bases. The germline gives CDR1 GTSNPN, CDR2 SVGIG (reference sequence). This CDR3 has 18 amino acids. CDR3 protein: CAWSLYFEGAPGANVLTF. The CDR3 DNA sequence: TGTGCCTGGAGTTTGTATTTTGAGGGGGCCCCTGGGGCCAACGTCCTGACTTTC.

This clone was seen a handful of times. This chain joins TRBV30 and TRBJ1-5, with a weak D call TRBD1 (5 bases). The CDR3 has 15 residues. The germline CDR1 and CDR2 sequences are GTSNPN and SVGIG (reference sequence). Trimming cost V 2 bases and J 2 bases, with 13 bases left between them. CDR3 protein: CAWSKPGLGNQPQHF. The CDR3, as DNA: TGTGCCTGGAGTAAACCAGGGTTGGGCAATCAGCCCCAGCATTTT.

This clone was observed a handful of times. The V and J genes are TRBV7-9 and TRBJ2-7; tentative D call: TRBD1 (5 bases). Germline-derived CDR1 and CDR2 are SEHNR and FQNEAQ (reference sequence). The CDR3 has 15 amino acids. Trimming pared 1 base from V and 4 bases from J, leaving 14 bases between. CDR3 protein: CASSLGSGPLYEQYF. The DNA of the CDR3 is TGTGCCAGCAGCTTAGGTTCAGGGCCCCTGTACGAGCAGTACTTC.

The genes are TRBV5-1 and TRBJ2-5; tentative D call: TRBD2 (5 bases). CDR1 and CDR2 from the germline V gene are SGHRS and YFSETQ. CDR3 size: 15 residues. Between the trimmed V and J ends, which lost 0 bases and 1 base, there was a span of 10 bases. The CDR3 sequence: CASSLAPGSQETQYF. CDR3 DNA: TGCGCCAGCAGCTTGGCCCCGGGATCCCAAGAGACCCAGTACTTC.

This clone occurred a few times. The chain joins TRBV7-2 to TRBJ2-1; D call uncertain. Germline values: CDR1 SGHTA, CDR2 FQGNSA. This CDR3 comprises 13 residues. Trimming left V 1 base short and J 3 bases short, with 4 bases between. This chain's CDR3 is CASSLEHYNEQFF. The CDR3 coding sequence is TGTGCCAGCAGCTTAGAACACTACAATGAGCAGTTCTTC.

This rearrangement joins TRBV4-3 to TRBJ1-2; unclear D gene. The germline CDR1 and CDR2 sequences are LGHNA and YSLEER. Trimming pared 0 bases from V and 6 bases from J, leaving 11 bases between. The CDR3 extends over 14 amino acids. CDR3: CASSQEVGVNGYTF. DNA of the CDR3: TGCGCCAGCAGCCAAGAAGTCGGGGTAAATGGCTACACCTTC.

This clone was seen only a few times. This chain connects TRBV29-1 to TRBJ2-1, with 12 bases identical to TRBD2. In germline, CDR1 is SQVTM, CDR2 ANQGSEA. Trimming took 7 bases from V and 6 from J; bases not matched to a gene: 7. The CDR3 extends over 14 amino acids. DNA for the CDR3: TGCAGCGCGCCGAGGACTAGCGGGGCCAATGAGCAGTTCTTC. Residues: CSAPRTSGANEQFF.